This TCR beta chain was retrieved from a study of Ad26.COV2.S vaccination and SARS-CoV-2 variants. Study-level results: Analytic work on TCR breadth and depth might have understated the full extent of total T cell responses.

The CDR3 runs to 17 residues. Germline CDR1 reads MNHEY; CDR2 reads SMNVEV (reference sequence). After removal of 4 bases from V and 7 bases from J, the junction contained 11 bases not matched to a gene. The repertoire was sequenced with immunoSEQ multiplex PCR; TCRdb's copy has only in-frame clones and lacks some. Here the sample spans over 200,000 clones, roughly 90% being singletons. In regard to this clone: Its target is unknown.

Treatment of the sample: some 20 received Ad26.COV2.S at low or high dose, single or two shots; roughly 5 received placebo; per-sample allocation not given. The samples date from day 63 after the first vaccine or placebo injection. The TCR was taken from a person aged 18-60 years who received the Ad26.COV2.S COVID-19 vaccine or a placebo. The V call is TRBV27, the J call TRBJ1-6; 9 nucleotides match TRBD1. Specimen: peripheral blood, collected in a trial of Ad26.COV2.S vaccine versus placebo. The CDR3 is CASSSRLRDRVNSPLHF. Here the CDR3 DNA reads TGTGCCAGCAGTTCCCGTCTGCGGGACAGGGTCAATTCACCCCTCCACTTT.